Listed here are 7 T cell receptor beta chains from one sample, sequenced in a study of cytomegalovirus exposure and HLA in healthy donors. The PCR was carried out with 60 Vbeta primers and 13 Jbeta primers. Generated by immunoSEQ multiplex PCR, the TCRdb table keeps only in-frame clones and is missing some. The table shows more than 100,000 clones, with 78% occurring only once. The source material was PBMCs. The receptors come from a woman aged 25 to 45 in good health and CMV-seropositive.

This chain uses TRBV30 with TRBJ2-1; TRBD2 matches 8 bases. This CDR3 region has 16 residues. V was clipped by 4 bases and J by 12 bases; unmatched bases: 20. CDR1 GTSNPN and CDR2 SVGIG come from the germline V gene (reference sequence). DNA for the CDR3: TGTGCCTGGAAGGGGGAGTCGGGACTAGGGCGAAAGGGGCAGTTCTTC. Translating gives CAWKGESGLGRKGQFF.

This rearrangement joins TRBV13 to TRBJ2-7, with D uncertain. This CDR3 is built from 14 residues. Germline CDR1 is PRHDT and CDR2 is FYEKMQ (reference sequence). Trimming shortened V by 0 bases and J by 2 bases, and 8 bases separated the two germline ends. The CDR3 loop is CASSLGPVAYEQYF. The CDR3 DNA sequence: TGTGCCAGCAGCTTAGGTCCAGTGGCCTACGAGCAGTACTTC.

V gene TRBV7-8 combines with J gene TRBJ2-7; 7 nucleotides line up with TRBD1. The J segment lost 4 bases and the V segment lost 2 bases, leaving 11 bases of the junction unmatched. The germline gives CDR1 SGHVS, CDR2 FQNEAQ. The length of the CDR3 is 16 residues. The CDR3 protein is CASSLNSGTERYEQYF. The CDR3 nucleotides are TGTGCCAGCAGCTTAAACTCCGGGACAGAACGATACGAGCAGTACTTC.

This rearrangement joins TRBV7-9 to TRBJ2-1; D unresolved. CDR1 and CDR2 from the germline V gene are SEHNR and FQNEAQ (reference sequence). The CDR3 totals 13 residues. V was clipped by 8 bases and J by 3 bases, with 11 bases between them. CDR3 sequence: CASERPIYNEQFF. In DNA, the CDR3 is TGTGCCAGCGAGAGGCCGATCTACAATGAGCAGTTCTTC.

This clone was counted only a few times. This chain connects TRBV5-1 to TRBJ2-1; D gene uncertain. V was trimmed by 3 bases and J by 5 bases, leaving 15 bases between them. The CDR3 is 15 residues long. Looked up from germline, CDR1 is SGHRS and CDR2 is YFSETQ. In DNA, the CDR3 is TGCGCCAGCAGCTCGTACAGTTTAAAAAACAATGAGCAGTTCTTC. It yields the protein CASSSYSLKNNEQFF.

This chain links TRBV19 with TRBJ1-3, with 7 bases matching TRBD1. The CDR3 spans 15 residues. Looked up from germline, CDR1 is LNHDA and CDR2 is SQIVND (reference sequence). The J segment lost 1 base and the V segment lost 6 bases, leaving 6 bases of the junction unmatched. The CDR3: CASRSGQRSGNTIYF. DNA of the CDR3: TGTGCCAGTAGATCGGGACAGCGATCTGGAAACACCATATATTTT. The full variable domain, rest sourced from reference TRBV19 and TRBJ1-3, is DGGITQSPKYLFRKEGQNVTLSCEQNLNHDAMYWYRQDPGQGLRLIYYSQIVNDFQKGDIAEGYSVSREKKESFPLTVTSAQKNPTAFYLCASRSGQRSGNTIYFGEGSWLTVV.

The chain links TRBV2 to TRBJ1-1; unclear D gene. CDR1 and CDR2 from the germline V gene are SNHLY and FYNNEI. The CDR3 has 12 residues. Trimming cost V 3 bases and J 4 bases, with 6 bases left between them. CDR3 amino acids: CASSEPGTEAFF. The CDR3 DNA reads TGTGCCAGCAGTGAGCCCGGCACTGAAGCTTTCTTT.